Listed below are T cell receptor beta chains from one sample, sequenced in a study of blood T cell repertoires in COVID-19. Libraries were prepared by immunoSEQ multiplex PCR; TCRdb keeps only in-frame clonotypes and omits some of them. The data contain some 160,000 clones, over 75% of them seen just once; the ten biggest clones take up more than 6.5%. The sequencing sample was made of PBMCs or T cells enriched from blood (not recorded which). The receptor source for this set is a woman in her fifties or sixties who had recovered from COVID-19. The CDR3 runs from the conserved cysteine through the conserved F or W.

j_call v_call cdr3_aa
TRBJ1-5 TRBV19 CASSSRGIGQPQHF
TRBJ2-5 TRBV5-6 CASSLGGPKETQYF
TRBJ1-2 TRBV6-5 CASSYFGTGWGGYTF
TRBJ2-1 TRBV4-3 CASSQDRSGGSNEQFF
TRBJ1-2 TRBV7-3 CASSLNPGGQGSGYTF
TRBJ2-3 TRBV12-3/TRBV12-4 CASSPRGADTQYF
TRBJ2-7 TRBV12-3/TRBV12-4 CASSYKRSYEQYF
TRBJ2-3 TRBV5-1 CASSMGGSTDTQYF
TRBJ2-3 TRBV3-1/TRBV3-2 CASSQRGGLDTQYF
TRBJ2-1 TRBV7-3 CASSPNWGLRNEQFF
TRBJ2-2 TRBV9 CASSVGGGASTRTGELFF
TRBJ1-3 TRBV25-1 CASSDAVNPGNTIYF
TRBJ2-2 TRBV29-1 CSVEDRQGARELFF
TRBJ2-6 TRBV7-3 CASSLTFGGAGANVLTF
TRBJ2-5 TRBV7-8 CASSLGQKETQYF
TRBJ2-7 TRBV10-3 CASQAGQGSSYEQYF
TRBJ2-3 TRBV9 CASSTSGGAPTDTQYF
TRBJ1-1 TRBV15 CATSGRMGQGLNTEAFF
TRBJ2-5 TRBV29-1 CSVEQGSRETQYF
TRBJ1-1 TRBV7-9 CASSLEGITEAFF
TRBJ1-1 TRBV6-5 CASGKSGGGGTEAFF
TRBJ1-5 TRBV5-1 CASSLVGDSNQPQHF
TRBJ2-7 TRBV3-1/TRBV3-2 CASRSERKDRAYEQYF
TRBJ2-7 TRBV21-1 CASSSNLRF
TRBJ1-2 TRBV15 CATSSTGQGYGYTF
TRBJ1-1 TRBV7-9 CASSSRTGGYVEAFF
TRBJ1-4 TRBV18 CASSPQGGENEKLFF
TRBJ2-1 TRBV10-3 CAISELTPEQFF
TRBJ2-7 TRBV29-1 CSVRQGAVGEQYF
TRBJ2-2 TRBV4-2 CASSPTPGLASRTGELFF
TRBJ2-2 TRBV6-5 CASRGQGAITGELFF
TRBJ1-2 TRBV18 CASSLDTDPAGYTF
TRBJ2-5 TRBV3-1/TRBV3-2 CASSLAGAGGETQYF
TRBJ2-3 TRBV19 CASSFGGTTDTQYF
TRBJ2-2 TRBV19 CASSIGGRELFF
TRBJ2-5 TRBV12-5 CASGPLPGQGAQYF
TRBJ1-2 TRBV30 CASAGVRQVLYRQHGYTF
TRBJ2-7 TRBV18 CASSPGDSVVPLSDEQYF
TRBJ2-7 TRBV6-6 CASSYVAGGGEQYF